The 20 T cell receptor beta chains in this list originate from one sample, sequenced in a study of T cells in localized non-small cell lung cancer. Libraries were prepared by immunoSEQ multiplex PCR; TCRdb keeps only in-frame clonotypes and omits some of them. The sample shows approximately 2,200 clones, just over 35% of them seen only once. The source material was lung tumor tissue, sampled before any cancer treatment. The receptors here all came from a female donor over 55 with stage I lung adenocarcinoma.

This clone has a handful of counts. This sequence joins TRBV9 and TRBJ2-3; 8 nucleotides agree with TRBD2. V was pared by 0 bases and J by 2 bases, with 5 bases of the junction left unmatched. Germline assignment: CDR1 SGDLS and CDR2 YYNGEE. The CDR3 sequence is 16 residues long. CDR3: CASSVGGGGLTDTQYF. DNA for the CDR3: TGTGCCAGCAGCGTAGGCGGCGGGGGGCTCACAGATACGCAGTATTTT.

The rearrangement uses TRBV6-8 and TRBJ1-5; a weak D match, TRBD1 (5 bases). CDR1 and CDR2 from the germline V gene are MNHGY and SAAAGT. The CDR3 sequence is 15 residues long. Trimming stripped 6 bases from V and 7 bases from J, with 19 bases between. CDR3 region: CASSNRGTERQPQHF. The CDR3 bases are TGTGCCAGCAGCAATAGAGGGACGGAACGGCAGCCCCAGCATTTT.

The chain is built from TRBV30 and TRBJ2-7, with D unresolved. The germline gives CDR1 GTSNPN, CDR2 SVGIG (reference sequence). Trimming left V 5 bases short and J 4 bases short, with 9 bases between. This CDR3 has 11 amino acids. The CDR3 protein is CAWGMGYEQYF. The CDR3 coding sequence is TGTGCCTGGGGGATGGGTTACGAGCAGTACTTC.

The chain employs TRBV15 and TRBJ2-1; TRBD2 might be the D (7 bases). The length of the CDR3 is 15 residues. V was clipped by 1 base and J by 2 bases, with 9 bases between them. Germline V lookup: CDR1 LNHNV, CDR2 YYDKDF (reference sequence). In nucleotides, the CDR3 is TGTGCCACCAGCAGAGCGGGGGGCGCCTACAATGAGCAGTTCTTC. Translated: CATSRAGGAYNEQFF. Full variable domain (missing parts from reference TRBV15 and TRBJ2-1): DAMVIQNPRYQVTQFGKPVTLSCSQTLNHNVMYWYQQKSSQAPKLLFHYYDKDFNNEADTPDNFQSRRPNTSFCFLDIRSPGLGDTAMYLCATSRAGGAYNEQFFGPGTRLTVL.

This chain joins TRBV11-3 and TRBJ1-3, with no clear D. The germline V gene has CDR1 SGHNT and CDR2 YENEEA. The CDR3 runs to 15 residues. Trimming stripped 0 bases from V and 0 bases from J, with 6 bases between. CDR3 sequence: CASSLEANSGNTIYF. The CDR3 nucleotides read TGTGCCAGCAGCTTAGAGGCCAACTCTGGAAACACCATATATTTT.

The CDR3 loop is CASSRPQSEAFF. The CDR3 DNA is TGTGCCAGCTCACGACCACAGTCTGAAGCTTTCTTT. The chain carries TRBV18 and TRBJ1-1; no definite D call. Deletions cut 4 bases from V and 6 bases from J, with 9 bases between. This CDR3 is 12 amino acids long. CDR1 is KGHSH and CDR2 is LQKENI in the germline V gene.

This clone was found a few times. The chain has TRBV11-3 and TRBJ2-7, with TRBD1 identical over 8 bases. This CDR3 spans 16 amino acids. Germline CDR1 and CDR2: SGHNT and YENEEA. Trimming at V came to 2 bases and at J to 6 bases, leaving 12 bases not matched to a gene. The CDR3 region is CASSLTVGRGLVEQYF. In nucleotides, the CDR3 is TGTGCCAGCAGCTTAACGGTCGGCAGGGGGCTGGTCGAGCAGTACTTC.

This chain uses TRBV19 with TRBJ2-1; D not resolved. This CDR3 has 14 residues. Trimming left V 4 bases short and J 4 bases short, with 11 bases between. The germline gives CDR1 LNHDA, CDR2 SQIVND (reference sequence). The CDR3, as DNA: TGTGCCAGTAGTACCCTGACCGGTTACAATGAGCAGTTCTTC. Residues: CASSTLTGYNEQFF.

This clone was found a few times. This chain uses TRBV6-8 with TRBJ2-2, with TRBD2 matching 10 bases. The CDR3 covers 20 residues. The germline V gene has CDR1 MNHGY and CDR2 SAAAGT. V shed 2 bases and J 5 bases; nucleotides not matched to a gene: 17. As DNA, the CDR3 is TGTGCCAGCAGTTACAAGGGACCACTAGCGGGATCGGTTTATACCGGGGAGCTGTTTTTT. Translated: CASSYKGPLAGSVYTGELFF.

This clone was seen a handful of times. The chain is built from TRBV18 and TRBJ2-7, with D possibly TRBD2 on 7 matching bases. The germline V gene encodes CDR1 KGHSH and CDR2 LQKENI. V lost 3 bases and J lost 7, with 22 bases in between. The CDR3 loop spans 16 amino acids. The CDR3 coding sequence is TGTGCCAGCTCACCTTATCCTAAGTCGGGGGGCCCGGAGCAGTACTTC. Translated: CASSPYPKSGGPEQYF.

This clone was counted only a few times. The J gene is TRBJ2-3, the V gene TRBV9, with D tentatively TRBD1 (6 bases). The CDR3 covers 13 residues. V gave up 4 bases and J gave up 6 bases, with 12 bases separating them. Germline V lookup: CDR1 SGDLS, CDR2 YYNGEE. CDR3 sequence (DNA): TGTGCCAGCAGCCCACGGACAGACGATACGCAGTATTTT. Translating gives CASSPRTDDTQYF.

V gene TRBV6-8 combines with J gene TRBJ2-2; the D gene is possibly TRBD2 (5 bases). CDR1 is MNHGY and CDR2 is SAAAGT in the germline V gene. V dropped 4 bases and J dropped 3 bases, with 12 bases sitting between them. The CDR3 sequence is 15 residues long. The CDR3: CASSWRNPDTGELFF. CDR3 in DNA: TGTGCCAGCAGTTGGAGGAATCCGGACACCGGGGAGCTGTTTTTT.

By frequency in the sample, this clone is medium-sized. The CDR3 DNA follows: TGTGCCAGCAGTTCTGGCAGGCCGTCAGGGGCCAACGTCCTGACTTTC. Its translation is CASSSGRPSGANVLTF. This chain joins TRBV6-8 and TRBJ2-6, with D uncertain. This CDR3 comprises 16 residues. Deletions cut 4 bases from V and 4 bases from J, with 14 bases between. Germline CDR1 MNHGY, CDR2 SAAAGT.

This clone has only a few counts. This chain uses TRBV30 with TRBJ1-2; D gene ambiguous. The germline CDR1 and CDR2 sequences are GTSNPN and SVGIG (reference sequence). Trimming pared 2 bases from V and 6 bases from J, leaving 16 bases between. This CDR3 comprises 14 residues. As DNA, the CDR3 is TGTGCCTGGAGTTTTACAGCGAAGACGGATGGCTACACCTTC. The encoded protein is CAWSFTAKTDGYTF.

V is TRBV29-1 and J is TRBJ2-5, with 10 nucleotides matching TRBD1. CDR3 length: 13 residues. Germline V gene sequence: CDR1 SQVTM, CDR2 ANQGSEA. The V gene end was trimmed by 4 bases and the J gene end by 4 bases; junction bases not matched to a gene: 3. CDR3 coding DNA: TGCAGCGTTGTTCGGACAGGGGGAGAGACCCAGTACTTC. Translating it yields CSVVRTGGETQYF.

V usage is TRBV25-1 and J usage is TRBJ2-1, with 9 bases that match TRBD2. Trimming took 1 base from V and 5 from J; bases not matched to a gene: 3. The CDR3 is 15 amino acids. The germline gives CDR1 MGHDK, CDR2 SYGVNS. The CDR3 nucleotides are TGTGCCAGCAGTGAATTGGGACTAGCTAACAATGAGCAGTTCTTC. This codes for CASSELGLANNEQFF.

The genes are TRBV18 and TRBJ2-2; TRBD1 matches at 7 bases. The V gene end was trimmed by 8 bases and the J gene end by 5 bases; junction bases not matched to a gene: 20. Germline V CDR1 and CDR2: KGHSH, LQKENI. CDR3 length equals 18 residues. This CDR3 is CASNRRPNTGVSTGELFF. The CDR3 DNA is TGTGCCAGCAACCGCCGTCCAAACACAGGGGTGTCGACCGGGGAGCTGTTTTTT.

At least ten counts were recorded for this clone. The J gene is TRBJ2-7, the V gene TRBV7-1; D is ambiguous. TRBV7-1 is assigned to the ORF class and has an uncertain function. The CDR3 sequence is 13 residues long. V shed 4 bases and J shed 7 bases, with 14 bases lying between them. The CDR3 protein is CASSLAYSEEQYF. The DNA of the CDR3 is TGTGCCAGCAGCTTAGCTTACTCGGAAGAGCAGTACTTC.

The genes are TRBV14 and TRBJ2-1, with a weak D call TRBD2 (6 bases). Per the germline V gene, CDR1 is SGHDN and CDR2 is FVKESK. The CDR3 is made up of 13 amino acids. Between the trimmed V and J ends, which lost 5 bases and 10 bases, there was a span of 15 bases. CDR3 residues: CASSFRSRGEQFF. In DNA form, the CDR3 reads TGTGCCAGCAGCTTCAGGTCACGGGGGGAGCAGTTCTTC.

This clone was seen a few times. The chain has TRBV29-1 and TRBJ1-5; 7 bases match TRBD1. V dropped 8 bases and J dropped 7; count of bases not matched to a gene: 20. CDR3 size: 16 residues. Germline CDR1 is SQVTM and CDR2 is ANQGSEA. Written as DNA, the CDR3 is TGCAGCCTCTCGGGACAGAACATGTTTGGAATACAGCCCCAGCATTTT. This translates into CSLSGQNMFGIQPQHF.